A selection of T cell receptor beta chains follows, all from one sample in a study of T-cell reconstitution after alpha-beta-depleted transplantation in children. Each CDR3 protein gets one entry after TCRdb re-called the PCR reads with MiXCR. The sample lists about 460,000 distinct CDR3 sequences, under 15% seen once, with 5% to 6% in the top ten. The specimen comprised PBMCs from the stem cell graft donor, sampled from the stem cell graft. These receptors all stem from a human donor who donated a stem cell graft to a child with combined immunodeficiency. CDR3s include the opening cysteine and the closing phenylalanine or tryptophan. The D gene is left open where the match is weak. Clone sizes are given selectively: once, few, many, or a class where the clone is expanded.

d_gene,j_gene,v_gene,abundance,CDR3nt,CDR3aa
TRBD2,TRBJ2-3,TRBV20-1,-,TGCAGTGCTGGGACTAGCGGACGCACAGATACGCAGTATTTT,CSAGTSGRTDTQYF
-,TRBJ1-1,TRBV20-1,few,TGCAGTGCTAGTTACCCGCTTATGAACACTGAAGCTTTCTTT,CSASYPLMNTEAFF
TRBD2,TRBJ2-7,TRBV12-3/TRBV12-4,-,TGTGCCAGCAGCCCGACTAGCGGGGGGGCCTTAAACGAGCAGTACTTC,CASSPTSGGALNEQYF
-,TRBJ2-7,TRBV28,-,TGTGCCAGCAGCAATTCAGGGTTCGACGAGCAGTACTTC,CASSNSGFDEQYF
-,TRBJ1-6,TRBV5-1,few,TGCGCCAGCAGCTTCGGGACTTGGGATTCACCCCTCCACTTT,CASSFGTWDSPLHF
TRBD1,TRBJ2-1,TRBV4-3,-,TGCGCCAGCAGCCATGAGACCGGGACAGGGGGCTATGAGCAGTTCTTC,CASSHETGTGGYEQFF
-,TRBJ1-1,TRBV5-1,few,TGCGCCAGCAGCTTGTTTGGACCCGAAGCTTTCTTT,CASSLFGPEAFF
TRBD2,TRBJ2-7,TRBV10-3,few,TGTGCCATCAGTTCGCCTAGCGGGGGGCCCAGGAACGAGCAGTACTTC,CAISSPSGGPRNEQYF
-,TRBJ2-7,TRBV12-3/TRBV12-4,-,TGTGCCAGCAGTTTAGGGGGTGGGTTGCAGCGCTACGAGCAGTACTTC,CASSLGGGLQRYEQYF
-,TRBJ2-5,TRBV27,-,TGTGCCAGCAGTTTAGACTTCTTGGGGACCCAGTACTTC,CASSLDFLGTQYF
TRBD2,TRBJ2-2,TRBV2,many,TGTGCCAGCAGTATTAGCGGGAGGGCCACCGGGGAGCTGTTTTTT,CASSISGRATGELFF
-,TRBJ2-3,TRBV19,-,TGTGCCAGTAACCCAGGGGCGAACACAGATACGCAGTATTTT,CASNPGANTDTQYF
-,TRBJ2-2,TRBV20-1,few,TGCAGTGCTAGATACGGATACACCGGGGAGCTGTTTTTT,CSARYGYTGELFF
TRBD1,TRBJ2-7,TRBV27,few,TGTGCCAGCAGTTTAGGGACAGGCCCGAGGGTGTACGAGCAGTACTTC,CASSLGTGPRVYEQYF
-,TRBJ1-5,TRBV5-1,-,TGCGCCAGCAGCTTGGCAGGGCGAAGGGATCAGCCCCAGCATTTT,CASSLAGRRDQPQHF
TRBD1,TRBJ1-6,TRBV7-2,-,TGTGCCAGCAGCCCAGGGGGACGGAATAATTCACCCCTCCACTTT,CASSPGGRNNSPLHF
TRBD1,TRBJ2-7,TRBV10-3,many,TGTGCCATCAGTGAGGTGGACAGGGCCCTTCCCTACGAGCAGTACTTC,CAISEVDRALPYEQYF
TRBD1,TRBJ2-5,TRBV12-3/TRBV12-4,few,TGTGCCAGCAGTTCGGGGACAGGCCAAGAGACCCAGTACTTC,CASSSGTGQETQYF
-,TRBJ2-7,TRBV5-6,few,TGTGCCAGCAGCTACCTCAGGTGGACCTACGAGCAGTACTTC,CASSYLRWTYEQYF
-,TRBJ1-2,TRBV18,few,TGTGCCAGCTCACCCCGCCCGGACTCTAACTATGGCTACACCTTC,CASSPRPDSNYGYTF
-,TRBJ2-1,TRBV7-9,-,TGTGCCAGCAGCTTCTTCAGATCCTACAATGAGCAGTTCTTC,CASSFFRSYNEQFF
-,TRBJ2-2,TRBV5-1,-,TGCGCCAGCAGCTCAAACGGGCGTCTAGGGGAGCTGTTTTTT,CASSSNGRLGELFF
TRBD1,TRBJ2-7,TRBV29-1,-,TGCAGCGTTGGGGGATACAGGGGGCGCGGGCACGAGCAGTACTTC,CSVGGYRGRGHEQYF
-,TRBJ1-2,TRBV7-9,few,TGTGCCAGCAGCCCTGTCAGGTTCGGGTTTACTAACTATGGCTACACCTTC,CASSPVRFGFTNYGYTF
-,TRBJ2-1,TRBV5-1,many,TGCGCCAGCAGCTGGACTGGAAACTCCTACAATGAGCAGTTCTTC,CASSWTGNSYNEQFF
TRBD2,TRBJ2-1,TRBV24-1,-,TGTGCCACCTCCGGAGGGACTAGCGGGAGTAAGAATGAGCAGTTCTTC,CATSGGTSGSKNEQFF
-,TRBJ1-2,TRBV5-1,few,TGCGCCAGCAGCTTGGAGCAGGGCACCCACTATGGCTACACCTTC,CASSLEQGTHYGYTF
TRBD1,TRBJ2-5,TRBV24-1,many,TGTGCCACCAGTGATACTTTCGGACAGGGAGGAGAGACCCAGTACTTC,CATSDTFGQGGETQYF
TRBD1,TRBJ1-1,TRBV20-1,few,TGCAGTGCTCGGGACAGTACAAACACTGAAGCTTTCTTT,CSARDSTNTEAFF
TRBD1,TRBJ1-4,TRBV7-8,few,TGTGCCAGCAGCCCCGCGGACAGGGGGAGCGAAAAACTGTTTTTT,CASSPADRGSEKLFF
-,TRBJ2-5,TRBV4-3,-,TGCGCCAGCAGCCAAGTTGGTGACAGCAGGTTGTACCAAGAGACCCAGTACTTC,CASSQVGDSRLYQETQYF
-,TRBJ2-7,TRBV20-1,many,TGCAGTGCTAGCAGCATTTTCTACGAGCAGTACTTC,CSASSIFYEQYF
TRBD1,TRBJ2-1,TRBV12-3/TRBV12-4,many,TGTGCCAGCAGCCCTGGGACAGGGGGGTTTAATGAGCAGTTCTTC,CASSPGTGGFNEQFF
TRBD1,TRBJ1-6,TRBV7-2,few,TGTGCCAGCAGCCCGGGACAGGGAGTTTCACCCCTCCACTTT,CASSPGQGVSPLHF
-,TRBJ2-3,TRBV12-3/TRBV12-4,many,TGTGCCAGCAGTCATGAGACTCCGGGGGATACGCAGTATTTT,CASSHETPGDTQYF
-,TRBJ2-4,TRBV4-2,few,TGTGCCAGCAGTCTTTCGGGGGACCTAGCCAAAAACATTCAGTACTTC,CASSLSGDLAKNIQYF
TRBD2,TRBJ2-5,TRBV6-1,-,TGTGCCAGCAGGCCATCTAGCGGGGCCTTCCAAGAGACCCAGTACTTC,CASRPSSGAFQETQYF
-,TRBJ2-3,TRBV4-2,many,TGTGCCAGCAGCCAAGGACTAGTCGGTACGACAGATACGCAGTATTTT,CASSQGLVGTTDTQYF
-,TRBJ1-5,TRBV15,many,TGTGCCACCAGCAGAGATCTGGCAGCCAATCAGCCCCAGCATTTT,CATSRDLAANQPQHF
-,TRBJ2-7,TRBV20-1,-,TGCAGTGCTAGTTGGGGGCTGGCCGAGCAGTACTTC,CSASWGLAEQYF
TRBD1,TRBJ1-2,TRBV29-1,many,TGCAGCGTTCGAGACAGGGGGGGCCCCTATGGCTACACCTTC,CSVRDRGGPYGYTF
-,TRBJ1-1,TRBV7-2,few,TGTGCCAGCAGCTTACGACTTACGGGGGAGGACACTGAAGCTTTCTTT,CASSLRLTGEDTEAFF
-,TRBJ2-3,TRBV21-1,-,-,CTSSTQGFGGGSRADTQYF
-,TRBJ2-4,TRBV5-6,few,TGTGCCAGCAGCTTACAGGCCAAAAACATTCAGTACTTC,CASSLQAKNIQYF
TRBD2,TRBJ2-1,TRBV19,-,TGTGCCAGTAGTGTTACTAGCGGGGGCAATGAGCAGTTCTTC,CASSVTSGGNEQFF
-,TRBJ2-1,TRBV9,-,TGTGCCAGCAGCGTAGATACATCAAAATTCTACAATGAGCAGTTCTTC,CASSVDTSKFYNEQFF
-,TRBJ2-5,TRBV29-1,many,TGCAGCGTTGACCGCCAGGCGATCCAAGAGACCCAGTACTTC,CSVDRQAIQETQYF